This is a list of T cell receptor beta chains from one sample in a study of CD8 T cells in ankylosing spondylitis. TCRdb passed the 5' RACE reads through MiXCR, listing each CDR3 protein once. Among under 250,000 distinct CDR3 sequences listed, about 7% were seen once. The specimen was blood, either unsorted or a sorted T cell fraction (not recorded which). These receptors came from a male donor with ankylosing spondylitis. Both conserved end residues are part of each CDR3. Fields, in order: D gene, J gene, V gene, clone size, CDR3 DNA, CDR3 protein. The D gene is left open where the match is weak. Only part of the rows carry a size: once, few, many, or a class if the clone is expanded.

>TRBD1|TRBJ1-2|TRBV6-5|many
TGTGCCAGCAGTTACTCGGACAGGGACTATGGCTACACCTTC
CASSYSDRDYGYTF
>-|TRBJ2-5|TRBV7-9|many
TGTGCCAGCAGCTTAGTGGGGTTGGAGACCCAGTACTTC
CASSLVGLETQYF
>TRBD2|TRBJ2-7|TRBV5-1|many
TGCGCCAGCAGGTCTGCGGGCGGGGGCTACGAGCAGTACTTC
CASRSAGGGYEQYF
>TRBD1|TRBJ2-3|TRBV7-9|many
TGTGCCAGCAGCTTCGTCCAGGGGGCAGATACGCAGTATTTT
CASSFVQGADTQYF
>-|TRBJ2-7|TRBV5-1|many
TGCGCCAGCAGCTTTAAGCCCTCCTACGAGCAGTACTTC
CASSFKPSYEQYF
>-|TRBJ1-1|TRBV29-1|many
TGCAGCGTTGATCGGGGAACTGAAGCTTTCTTT
CSVDRGTEAFF
>TRBD1|TRBJ1-1|TRBV5-1|many
TGCGCCAGCAGACGGACAGGGAGAGGGTCGGCTGAAGCTTTCTTT
CASRRTGRGSAEAFF
>TRBD2|TRBJ2-1|TRBV9|many
TGTGCCAGCAGCGTAGGTGGGAGCGGGACCGCCAATGAGCAGTTCTTC
CASSVGGSGTANEQFF
>-|TRBJ2-7|TRBV28|few
TGTGCCAGCAGTTTTGGTCCCGCTTACCCCTACGAGCAGTACTTC
CASSFGPAYPYEQYF
>TRBD1|TRBJ2-2|TRBV24-1|-
TGTGCCACCAGTGACCGTCACGAAAGGGACAGAAGCACCGGGGAGCTGTTTTTT
CATSDRHERDRSTGELFF
>TRBD2|TRBJ2-7|TRBV20-1|many
TGCAGTGCTAGACTTAGCGGGAGCTACTACGAGCAGTACTTC
CSARLSGSYYEQYF
>-|TRBJ2-1|TRBV6-5|many
TGTGCCAGCAGCAAAGGGGGTGAGCAGTTCTTC
CASSKGGEQFF
>-|TRBJ2-5|TRBV25-1|many
TGTGCCAGCAGTGATCGGGGTTGGGAGGAGACCCAGTACTTC
CASSDRGWEETQYF
>TRBD2|TRBJ2-1|TRBV29-1|-
TGCAGCGTGGCCGGGCTGGCGGGAGGATCTTACAATGAGCAGTTCTTC
CSVAGLAGGSYNEQFF
>TRBD1|TRBJ2-5|TRBV7-7|-
TGTGCTAGCAGCCCCTGGGTGGGACAGGGGGTCCAAGAGACCCAGTACTTC
CASSPWVGQGVQETQYF
>TRBD2|TRBJ2-7|TRBV9|many
TGTGCCAGCAGCGTAGGGGAGTTCGGGGGGGCCTACGAGCAGTACTTC
CASSVGEFGGAYEQYF
>-|TRBJ1-1|TRBV27|many
TGTGCCAGCAGACAGCGAGCCGTAACTGAAGCTTTCTTT
CASRQRAVTEAFF
>-|TRBJ2-6|TRBV7-9|few
TGTGCCAGCAGCCGCCGAGAGACCTCTGGGGCCAACGTCCTGACTTTC
CASSRRETSGANVLTF
>TRBD1|TRBJ1-1|TRBV7-2|many
TGTGCCAGCAGCTTAACGGTGGGACAGTTGAACACTGAAGCTTTCTTT
CASSLTVGQLNTEAFF
>-|TRBJ2-1|TRBV20-1|many
TGCAGTGCTAGATCACCCCGGGACCTGGGTGAGCAGTTCTTC
CSARSPRDLGEQFF
>-|TRBJ1-5|TRBV10-3|few
TGTGCCATCAGTGAGTCCTCAGATTTAAGCAATCAGCCCCAGCATTTT
CAISESSDLSNQPQHF
>TRBD1|TRBJ1-1|TRBV4-2|-
TGTGCCAGCAGCCAAGGGGATTGGACAGGCCCTGATGAAGCTTTCTTT
CASSQGDWTGPDEAFF
>TRBD1|TRBJ1-6|TRBV5-6|many
TGTGCCAGCAGCTTCCCGGGACAGGGTCTTGGTAATTCACCCCTCCACTTT
CASSFPGQGLGNSPLHF
>-|TRBJ2-7|TRBV7-9|few
TGTGCCAGCACAGGGTCTTACGAGCAGTACTTC
CASTGSYEQYF
>TRBD2|TRBJ2-1|TRBV5-1|-
TGCGCCAGCAGCTTCACGCGGGAGGGCCCACTGGTCGGCAATGAGCAGTTCTTC
CASSFTREGPLVGNEQFF
>TRBD2|TRBJ2-7|TRBV3-1|many
TGTGCCAGCAGCCAAGTCACTAGCGGGAGGGCCTACGAGCAGTACTTC
CASSQVTSGRAYEQYF
>-|TRBJ1-1|TRBV29-1|many
TGCAGCGTTGTGGGAATCACTGAAGCTTTCTTT
CSVVGITEAFF
>-|TRBJ2-3|TRBV28|many
TGTGCCAGCAGCTTCGGGCCGTCCCGCACAGATACGCAGTATTTT
CASSFGPSRTDTQYF
>-|TRBJ1-5|TRBV9|many
TGTGCCAGCAGCGTAGACGGGACTCAGGGGCCCCAGCATTTT
CASSVDGTQGPQHF
>-|TRBJ1-3|TRBV7-9|-
TGTGCCAGCAGCTCCAGGACGGTGATCTCTGGAAACACCATATATTTT
CASSSRTVISGNTIYF
>-|TRBJ2-7|TRBV4-1|few
TGCGCCAGCAGCCAAGTCGTGAGGGCCTACGCAGACGAGCAGTACTTC
CASSQVVRAYADEQYF